These 9 T cell receptor delta chains were sequenced from one sample in a study of gamma-delta chains in newborns, infants, children. TCRdb reran clone calling via CATT on the reads. The repertoire holds 4,000 to 5,000 delta-chain clones, with over 12% as singletons. The sample comprised blood. All receptors derive from a child who was a newborn, infant or young child, either healthy, febrile or measles-vaccinated (not recorded which).

A word on this clone: A clone one base away is much larger, so this may be a read error. Other DNA sequences in the same sample also yield this CDR3. The chain employs TRDV1 and TRDJ1, with a possible D match to TRDD3 (6 bases). There are 12 residues in the CDR3. The germline V gene encodes CDR1 TSWWSYY and CDR2 QGS. In nucleotides, the CDR3 is TGCGCTCTTGGGGGCCGGAGGGGGAAACTCATCTTT. Amino acid sequence: CALGGRRGKLIF.

The chain couples TRDV1 to TRDJ1; a possible D gene is TRDD3 (6 bases). No J segment appears in TCRdb, so it was assigned here by matching the sequence to germline. This CDR3 is built from 17 residues. The germline V and J ends were trimmed by 2 bases and 0 bases, with 16 bases remaining between them. The germline V gene encodes CDR1 TSWWSYY and CDR2 QGS. The CDR3 nucleotides read TGTGCTCTTGGGGAAAGTCGCGGGGGGACACACACCGATAAACTCATCTTT. This encodes CALGESRGGTHTDKLIF.

This clone is deemed medium-sized (0.01 to 0.1%). The same CDR3 can be traced to other DNA sequences in this sample. This chain links TRDV2 with TRDJ1, with 8 bases fitting TRDD3. This CDR3 contains 20 residues. V shed 2 bases, J shed 5 bases, and the junction held 24 bases outside the gene matches. Germline CDR1 GEAIGNYY, CDR2 EKD. DNA for the CDR3: TGTGCCTGTGACAGTCTTCGTGGACTGGGGGGCTACCCTCACCAAGATAAACTCATCTTT. Its translation is CACDSLRGLGGYPHQDKLIF.

There are a few counts of this clone. Given a much more abundant clone one base away, this may be a read error. The same CDR3 also results from other DNA sequences found in this sample. The J gene is TRDJ3, the V gene TRDV2; 7 bases fit TRDD3. CDR1 and CDR2 from the germline V gene are GEAIGNYY and EKD. The CDR3 extends over 21 amino acids. With V trimmed by 0 bases and J by 0 bases, 13 bases remained unmatched. The DNA of the CDR3 is TGTGCCTGTGACACCCTAGAAGTACTTGGGGATAACTCCTGGGACACCCGACAGATGTTTTTC. This translates into CACDTLEVLGDNSWDTRQMFF.

For this clone: Only one base separates this from a far larger clonotype, so it likely reflects a read error. The V call is TRDV2, the J call TRDJ3; the D gene is possibly TRDD3 (6 bases). The CDR3 consists of 20 residues. CDR1 and CDR2 (germline): GEAIGNYY, EKD. The CDR3 bases are TGTGCCTGTGACACCGTGGCTGGAACTCAGGGATCCTGGGGCACCCGACAGATGTTTTTC. It yields the protein CACDTVAGTQGSWGTRQMFF.

This clone was observed a few times. The CDR3: CACDTGGLLGTAPDKLIF. The CDR3 bases are TGTGCCTGTGACACCGGGGGTCTACTGGGGACAGCCCCCGATAAACTCATCTTT. V usage is TRDV2 and J usage is TRDJ1; 7 bases are shared with TRDD3. In germline, CDR1 is GEAIGNYY, CDR2 EKD. V was clipped by 0 bases and J by 3 bases; unmatched bases: 15. The CDR3 consists of 18 residues.

As for this clone: The protein TCRdb lists belongs to a much larger clone and differs from this DNA's translation at residue 10, which points to a read error; the protein shown is made from the DNA. This chain connects TRDV2 to TRDJ1; the match to TRDD3 covers 10 bases. This CDR3 has 17 residues. The germline V gene encodes CDR1 GEAIGNYY and CDR2 EKD. V lost 4 bases, J lost 0 bases, and 10 bases stayed unmatched. The CDR3 DNA is TGTGCCTGTGATCCGCTGGGGGATATCACGTACACCGATAAACTCATCTTT. It is translated as CACDPLGDITYTDKLIF.

There are a few counts of this clone. This may stem from a read error, because a much larger clone lies one nucleotide away. In the same sample, other DNA sequences code for this CDR3. The CDR3 DNA reads as TGTGCCTGTGACACCGTTCAAGAGCTGGGGGATAAGGGCTCCTGGGACACCCGACAGATGTTTTTC. This encodes CACDTVQELGDKGSWDTRQMFF. The J gene is TRDJ3, the V gene TRDV2, with TRDD3 matching 10 bases. The CDR3 contains 22 residues. With 0 bases clipped from V and 0 bases from J, the junction kept 13 bases outside the gene matches. From germline, CDR1 is GEAIGNYY and CDR2 EKD.

This clone came up once. The J gene is TRDJ3, while no V gene call was made; the listed D gene, TRDD3, was not tested against the DNA. The CDR3 is 22 amino acids. CDR3 sequence (DNA): TGTGCCTGTGACACCGTTCAAGAACTTGGGGATAAGTGCTCCTGGGACACCCGACAGATGTTTTTC. This encodes CACDTVQELGDKCSWDTRQMFF.